Listed below are T cell receptor beta chains from one sample, sequenced in a study of blood T cell repertoires in COVID-19. Sequencing was performed with immunoSEQ multiplex PCR; in TCRdb, only in-frame clones are kept and a portion is missing. The repertoire includes approximately 100,000 clones, approximately 85% of them detected once, and more than 2% sits in the top ten. The sample taken for sequencing was peripheral blood. The source of these receptors is a human donor in a cohort sampled during active COVID-19. Each CDR3 is given with its conserved first and last residue.

TRBV18	TRBJ1-1	CASSPSSHSPNTEAFF
TRBV29-1	TRBJ2-6	CSVRAGTGANVLTF
TRBV2	TRBJ1-1	CASSEPGEAFF
TRBV7-9	TRBJ1-1	CASSLGGDLVNTEAFF
TRBV4-2	TRBJ2-1	CASSQEVQGPYNEQFF
TRBV10-2	TRBJ2-7	CASSETGSYEQYF
TRBV5-1	TRBJ2-7	CASSLAGLANEQYF
TRBV4-1	TRBJ2-3	CASSQRGAGQGDTQYF
TRBV24-1	TRBJ1-2	CATRGPHGYTF
TRBV10-3	TRBJ1-4	CAISEEGTGNEKLFF
TRBV9	TRBJ1-6	CASSVGPDTVINNSPLHF
TRBV7-3	TRBJ2-6	CASSPDRASGANVLTF
TRBV7-8	TRBJ2-2	CASSFSPPGEYSGELFF
TRBV24-1	TRBJ2-7	CATSDSRRSSYEQYF
TRBV5-6	TRBJ2-1	CASSLGGYNEQFF
TRBV3-1/TRBV3-2	TRBJ1-1	CASSSGSPRNTEAFF
TRBV5-4	TRBJ2-5	CASSTGGSQETQYF
TRBV5-1	TRBJ1-3	CASSSEGYSSGNTIYF
TRBV6-5	TRBJ2-5	CASSYSLGVETQYF
TRBV24-1	TRBJ1-5	CATSDQVSNQPQHF
TRBV6-5	TRBJ1-2	CASSSDRVANYGYTF
TRBV5-1	TRBJ2-7	CASSRGVAGASYEQYF